This is a list of T cell receptor beta chains from one sample in a study of control samples from healthy donors and cancer patients. TCRdb keeps only in-frame clones here, not all; method: immunoSEQ multiplex PCR. Seen here are under 450,000 clones, 80% to 95% observed once, and the top ten hold 5% to 8%. Sequenced: PBMCs. These receptors came from a man aged 40-49 years with head and neck cancer. The CDR3 runs from the conserved cysteine through the conserved F or W. The D gene is left open where the match is weak. Clone size is given for some rows only: seen once, a few or many times, or a class if the clone is expanded.

TRBJ2-7 | . | TRBV18 | . | CASSPGLAYEQYF | TGTGCCAGCTCACCGGGACTCGCCTACGAGCAGTACTTC
TRBJ2-5 | . | TRBV30 | . | CAWSQDHKETQYF | TGTGCCTGGAGTCAAGACCATAAAGAGACCCAGTACTTC
TRBJ2-5 | . | TRBV15 | . | CATSRDRSQETQYF | TGTGCCACCAGCAGAGATAGGTCCCAAGAGACCCAGTACTTC
TRBJ2-1 | TRBD2 | TRBV4-1 | . | CASSQSRGGPSYNEQFF | TGCGCCAGCAGCCAAAGCCGGGGGGGTCCCTCCTACAATGAGCAGTTCTTC
TRBJ2-3 | . | TRBV11-2 | . | CASSFVKGLTDTQYF | TGTGCCAGCAGCTTCGTAAAGGGTCTCACAGATACGCAGTATTTT
TRBJ1-5 | . | TRBV7-2 | . | CASSLGGGRPQHF | TGTGCCAGCAGCTTAGGAGGAGGCCGGCCCCAGCATTTT
TRBJ1-6 | . | TRBV9 | . | CASSVEGPNSPLHF | TGTGCCAGCAGCGTAGAGGGTCCCAATTCACCCCTCCACTTT
TRBJ2-7 | TRBD1 | TRBV29-1 | . | CSAELEDRVPYEQYF | TGCAGCGCCGAACTTGAAGACAGGGTTCCCTACGAGCAGTACTTC
TRBJ2-2 | . | TRBV27 | . | CASSLGPTWGKDTGELFF | TGTGCCAGCAGTTTGGGTCCCACCTGGGGGAAGGACACCGGGGAGCTGTTTTTT
TRBJ2-7 | . | TRBV5-5 | . | CASRMTGTGISEQYF | TGTGCCAGCAGGATGACCGGGACTGGTATTTCCGAGCAGTACTTC
TRBJ2-5 | TRBD1 | TRBV5-6 | . | CASSLPGGLIETQYF | TGTGCCAGCAGCTTGCCAGGGGGCTTAATTGAGACCCAGTACTTC
TRBJ1-6 | . | TRBV27 | . | CASRQFYNSPLHF | TGTGCCAGCAGGCAATTCTATAATTCACCCCTCCACTTT
TRBJ2-1 | . | TRBV5-1 | few | CASSPRRDGINNEQFF | TGCGCCAGCAGTCCCCGTCGGGACGGGATCAACAATGAGCAGTTCTTC
TRBJ1-1 | . | TRBV29-1 | . | CSVGGESAEAFF | TGCAGCGTTGGGGGGGAATCGGCTGAAGCTTTCTTT
TRBJ2-3 | TRBD2 | TRBV28 | once | CASSLSVAGSTDTQYF | TGTGCCAGCAGCCTATCCGTAGCGGGAAGCACAGATACGCAGTATTTT
TRBJ2-7 | TRBD2 | TRBV25-1 | . | CASSASWREDHEQYF | TGTGCCAGCAGTGCGAGCTGGCGGGAGGACCACGAGCAGTACTTC
TRBJ2-2 | . | TRBV30 | . | CARRELNTGELFF | TGTGCGCGCAGGGAACTTAACACCGGGGAGCTGTTTTTT
TRBJ1-6 | TRBD1 | TRBV7-2 | few | CASSHDRGSMNSPLHF | TGTGCCAGCAGCCACGACAGGGGTAGTATGAATTCACCCCTCCACTTT
TRBJ1-4 | . | TRBV28 | once | CASTVDPLGEKLFF | TGTGCCAGCACCGTGGACCCCTTGGGGGAAAAACTGTTTTTT
TRBJ1-1 | . | TRBV7-9 | . | CASLQRAVTEAFF | TGTGCCAGCCTTCAACGTGCGGTCACTGAAGCTTTCTTT
TRBJ2-3 | TRBD2 | TRBV7-2 | . | CASSPTGLPADTQYF | TGTGCCAGCAGCCCTACGGGACTACCCGCAGATACGCAGTATTTT
TRBJ2-3 | . | TRBV5-1 | . | CASSLARGDTQYF | TGCGCCAGCAGCTTGGCCAGGGGTGATACGCAGTATTTT
TRBJ1-1 | TRBD1 | TRBV28 | . | CASNTIGDRKAFF | TGTGCCAGCAACACTATAGGGGACAGAAAAGCTTTCTTT
TRBJ1-2 | TRBD1 | TRBV11-2 | . | CASSFSAQGSYGYTF | TGTGCCAGCAGCTTCTCCGCACAGGGGAGCTATGGCTACACCTTC
TRBJ2-3 | . | TRBV6-4 | . | CASSEGITDTQYF | TGTGCCAGCAGTGAGGGGATTACAGATACGCAGTATTTT
TRBJ2-7 | . | TRBV28 | . | CASSFQGSADYEQYF | TGTGCCAGCAGTTTCCAGGGGTCGGCAGACTACGAGCAGTACTTC
TRBJ2-7 | TRBD1 | TRBV25-1 | . | CASSAMGDRAYEQYF | TGTGCCAGCAGTGCCATGGGGGACAGGGCCTACGAGCAGTACTTC
TRBJ1-3 | . | TRBV15 | . | CATSRDKGPGSGNTIYF | TGTGCCACCAGCAGAGATAAGGGCCCCGGCTCTGGAAACACCATATATTTT